In its sample, the clone carrying this TCR beta chain was seen many times. The J segment lost 10 bases and the V segment lost 7 bases, leaving 6 bases of the junction unmatched. CDR3 length: 10 residues. Germline CDR1 SQVTM, CDR2 ANQGSEA. MiXCR, applied by TCRdb to the RT-PCR reads, yields one record per CDR3 protein. The data show hundreds of thousands of distinct CDR3 sequences, 13% to 15% seen once. Specimen: memory CD4+ T cells from blood. This chain connects TRBV29-1 to TRBJ1-2, with 7 bases identical to TRBD1. This clonotype was sampled from a female donor in good health, serving as a healthy control. The CDR3 sequence: CSADRVDYTF. Here the CDR3 DNA reads TGCAGCGCAGACAGGGTTGACTACACCTTC.